This entry is about one T cell receptor beta chain. Its antigen remains unidentified. This sample stems from a study of Ad26.COV2.S vaccination and SARS-CoV-2 variants. The overall study: Intramuscular Ad26.COV2.S at 5x10^10 or 1x10^11 viral particles.

Sequencing was performed with immunoSEQ multiplex PCR; in TCRdb, only in-frame clones are kept and a portion is missing. The table has over 400,000 clones, nearly 90% seen once. Germline V gives CDR1 MNHNS, CDR2 SASEGT. V lost 3 bases and J 7 bases, leaving 18 bases between the germline ends. The CDR3 totals 15 residues. As to treatment: some 20 received Ad26.COV2.S at low or high dose, single or two shots; about 5 received placebo; per-sample allocation not given. The study sampled participants on day 63 after the first vaccine or placebo injection. Overall study results and limits: The TCR-based breadth and depth measures might underestimate overall T cell responses.

The gene calls are TRBV6-1 and TRBJ2-5; D possibly corresponds to TRBD2 (6 bases). The source material was peripheral blood, sampled in a trial of Ad26.COV2.S vaccine versus placebo. This clonotype was obtained from a person between 18 and 59 years old who received the Ad26.COV2.S COVID-19 vaccine or a placebo. The CDR3, as DNA: TGTGCCAGCAGTGATAGGGGCTCCCGGGACTGGACCCAGTACTTC. This gives the protein CASSDRGSRDWTQYF.